The clone carrying this T cell receptor (beta chain) was seen many times. The antigen is unknown. These data belong to a study of neurological immune-mediated disorders. Study outcomes and limitations: Across subjects, no CDR3 amino acid sequence appeared in expanded clones of more than one subject, a finding that suggested private repertoires in all groups.

The cDNA was generated by 5'RACE with 10-nucleotide random UMIs. TCRdb called the 5' RACE reads again in MiXCR, with one record for every CDR3 protein. The table lists under 65,000 distinct CDR3 sequences, around 24% of them singletons. With 3 bases removed from V and 3 bases from J, the gap between germline ends came to 5 bases. The germline V gene encodes CDR1 LNHNV and CDR2 YYDKDF (reference sequence). The CDR3 runs to 13 residues. Time point specified: technical triplicate 2. The V call is TRBV15, the J call TRBJ2-2, with unresolved D. The sequence was collected from a man aged 55 to 70 with HTLV-1-associated myelopathy (HAM/TSP). Sequenced: PBMCs. The CDR3 sequence is CATSSDYTGELFF. CDR3 DNA sequence: TGTGCCACCAGCAGCGACTACACCGGGGAGCTGTTTTTT.